This T cell receptor beta chain was sequenced in a study of blood T cell repertoires in COVID-19. Unmatched junction bases numbered 6, after V lost 4 bases and J lost 6 bases. Per germline, CDR1 SNHLY and CDR2 FYNNEI. The CDR3 is 14 residues long. Produced via immunoSEQ multiplex PCR; TCRdb's table is partial and in-frame only. This sample carries around 75,000 clones, over 80% of them seen once, and the ten largest clones take 9.5% to 15%. This TCR derives from a man between 45 and 60 years old with COVID-19, enrolled during active disease. The chain is built from TRBV2 and TRBJ2-1, with 7 bases aligning to TRBD2. The sample was peripheral blood. This chain's CDR3 is CASSVSLAANEQFF. CDR3 nucleotide sequence: TGTGCCAGCAGTGTTTCCCTAGCGGCCAATGAGCAGTTCTTC.